A single sample gave rise to the 26 T cell receptor beta chains below, sequenced in a study of radiotherapy plus CTLA-4 blockade in lung cancer. Data came from immunoSEQ multiplex PCR; TCRdb stores just in-frame clones and leaves some out. Here the sample spans roughly 120,000 clones, approximately 80% being singletons. The sequencing used peripheral blood, collected from a patient treated with radiotherapy plus ipilimumab. Receptor source: a human donor with non-small cell lung cancer who had a partial response to radiotherapy plus ipilimumab.

This chain uses TRBV29-1 with TRBJ2-3; maybe TRBD1 (6 bases). The CDR3 is 14 amino acids. Per germline, CDR1 SQVTM and CDR2 ANQGSEA. Trimming left V 3 bases short and J 6 bases short, with 16 bases between. CDR3 in DNA: TGCAGCGTTGACTCCCCCCAGGGGACCGATACGCAGTATTTT. This sequence encodes CSVDSPQGTDTQYF.

This rearrangement joins TRBV9 to TRBJ2-1; 10 nucleotides match TRBD2. CDR1 and CDR2 from the germline V gene are SGDLS and YYNGEE. The CDR3 runs to 17 residues. Trimming took 3 bases from V and 4 from J; bases not matched to a gene: 10. CDR3 amino acids: CASSATSAGGRYNEQFF. Here the CDR3 DNA reads TGTGCCAGCAGCGCAACATCAGCGGGAGGGCGATACAATGAGCAGTTCTTC.

The gene calls are TRBV28 and TRBJ1-1; 7 bases match TRBD1. J lost 2 bases, V lost 3 bases, and 6 bases had no gene match. The CDR3 is 15 residues long. Per the germline V gene, CDR1 is MDHEN and CDR2 is SYDVKM. The CDR3 reads CASSLFGTANTEAFF. The CDR3 DNA is TGTGCCAGCAGTTTGTTCGGGACAGCCAACACTGAAGCTTTCTTT.

The V call is TRBV28, the J call TRBJ1-3, with D perhaps matching TRBD1 (6 bases). V lost 4 bases to trimming and J lost 0 bases, with 10 bases between them. The germline V gene encodes CDR1 MDHEN and CDR2 SYDVKM. The CDR3 has 15 amino acids. The CDR3 spells CASSYTGSSGNTIYF. The CDR3 DNA is TGTGCCAGCAGTTATACAGGGAGCTCTGGAAACACCATATATTTT.

The V call is TRBV5-1, the J call TRBJ2-5, with unresolved D. The CDR3 is 13 residues long. Looked up from germline, CDR1 is SGHRS and CDR2 is YFSETQ. Trimming stripped 4 bases from V and 3 bases from J, with 10 bases between. The CDR3 DNA is TGCGCCAGCAGCCTCGCTAGAGAAGAGACCCAGTACTTC. Its translation is CASSLAREETQYF.

The rearrangement uses TRBV27 and TRBJ2-2; D is perhaps TRBD1 (5 bases). The V gene's germline CDR1 is MNHEY and CDR2 SMNVEV (reference sequence). The CDR3 loop spans 13 amino acids. V gave up 6 bases and J gave up 2 bases, with 7 bases separating them. CDR3 protein: CASRQVNTGELFF. The CDR3 DNA reads as TGTGCCAGCAGACAGGTTAACACCGGGGAGCTGTTTTTT.

The chain uses TRBV28 and TRBJ2-7, with a weak D call TRBD1 (6 bases). V lost 6 bases to trimming and J lost 2 bases, with 11 bases between them. CDR3 size: 13 residues. Germline CDR1 MDHEN, CDR2 SYDVKM. In DNA form, the CDR3 reads TGTGCCAGCAGAAGGACAGAGACCTACGAGCAGTACTTC. Translated: CASRRTETYEQYF.

This chain joins TRBV4-3 and TRBJ2-7, with D tentatively TRBD2 (6 bases). The CDR3 sequence is 14 residues long. Germline lookup yields CDR1 LGHNA and CDR2 YSLEER. Trimming removed 1 base at V and 3 bases at J, with 10 bases between. CDR3 amino acids: CASSQGPSDYEQYF. The CDR3 DNA follows: TGCGCCAGCAGCCAAGGCCCTAGCGACTACGAGCAGTACTTC.

The chain links TRBV14 to TRBJ2-1; the D is unclear. The germline V gene has CDR1 SGHDN and CDR2 FVKESK. The CDR3 is 14 residues long. With 1 base removed from V and 2 bases from J, the gap between germline ends came to 6 bases. CDR3 in DNA: TGTGCCAGCAGCCAAGTCGCTACCTACAATGAGCAGTTCTTC. Amino acid sequence: CASSQVATYNEQFF.

Points on this clone: The junction departs from germline at one end; a sequencing error may be responsible. The chain recombines TRBV7-7 with TRBJ2-3; 8 bases map to TRBD2. There are 14 residues in the CDR3. Germline CDR1 reads SSHAT; CDR2 reads FNYEAQ (reference sequence). The CDR3 protein is CASSATSATDTQYF. CDR3 in DNA: TGTGCTAGCAGCGCGACTAGCGCCACAGATACGCAGTATTTT.

This clone has just a few counts. The rearrangement links TRBV7-9 to TRBJ1-1; D unresolved. The CDR3 is 13 amino acids. The germline V gene encodes CDR1 SEHNR and CDR2 FQNEAQ (reference sequence). Trimming stripped 4 bases from V and 8 bases from J, with 14 bases between. CDR3 amino acids: CASSSTETEEAFF. The DNA of the CDR3 is TGTGCCAGCAGCTCAACAGAAACCGAAGAAGCTTTCTTT.

The V gene is TRBV4-3, the J gene TRBJ1-6; TRBD1 matches at 8 bases. The CDR3 covers 15 residues. V shed 3 bases and J 7 bases; nucleotides not matched to a gene: 5. CDR1 and CDR2 from the germline V gene are LGHNA and YSLEER. The CDR3 bases are TGCGCCAGCAGCCAGGGGGACAGGTGGAATTCACCCCTCCACTTT. This sequence encodes CASSQGDRWNSPLHF.

V usage is TRBV6-5 and J usage is TRBJ1-1; 8 bases match TRBD1. V was clipped by 5 bases and J by 3 bases; unmatched bases: 5. Germline V gives CDR1 MNHEY, CDR2 SVGAGI. The CDR3 totals 14 residues. The CDR3 coding sequence is TGTGCCAGCAGTACGACAGGGGCGGACACTGAAGCTTTCTTT. Translated, it gives CASSTTGADTEAFF.

The chain recombines TRBV5-4 with TRBJ2-7; D might be TRBD1 (5 bases). There are 13 residues in the CDR3. In germline, CDR1 is SGHNT, CDR2 YYREEE (reference sequence). V shed 4 bases and J shed 3 bases, with 11 bases lying between them. The CDR3 bases are TGTGCCAGCAGCACAGGAACAGACTACGAGCAGTACTTC. It translates to CASSTGTDYEQYF.

The chain recombines TRBV11-3 with TRBJ2-1; 10 bases are a match to TRBD2. Germline V gives CDR1 SGHNT, CDR2 YENEEA. J gave up 4 bases and V 0 bases, and 3 bases lay outside the gene matches. The CDR3 consists of 16 residues. This CDR3 reads CASSLDGTSAYNEQFF. For the CDR3, the DNA is TGTGCCAGCAGCTTAGATGGGACTAGCGCTTACAATGAGCAGTTCTTC.

The rearrangement uses TRBV2 and TRBJ2-7; no reliable D call. With 7 bases removed from V and 0 bases from J, the gap between germline ends came to 13 bases. CDR3 length: 14 residues. The germline V gene has CDR1 SNHLY and CDR2 FYNNEI. CDR3 nucleotides: TGTGCCAGCAACCAAAACAGCTACTCCTACGAGCAGTACTTC. Translated: CASNQNSYSYEQYF.

The rearrangement uses TRBV18 and TRBJ2-1; 8 nucleotides line up with TRBD1. This CDR3 spans 14 amino acids. Germline V gene data show CDR1 as KGHSH and CDR2 as LQKENI. The J segment lost 3 bases and the V segment lost 6 bases, leaving 4 bases of the junction unmatched. This CDR3 is CASSHRGDYNEQFF. The CDR3 DNA is TGTGCCAGCTCTCACAGGGGGGACTACAATGAGCAGTTCTTC. Filled out from reference TRBV18 and TRBJ2-1, the complete variable domain reads NAGVMQNPRHLVRRRGQEARLRCSPMKGHSHVYWYRQLPEEGLKFMVYLQKENIIDESGMPKERFSAEFPKEGPSILRIQQVVRGDSAAYFCASSHRGDYNEQFFGPGTRLTVL.

This sequence joins TRBV7-6 and TRBJ2-3, with a weak D call TRBD1 (5 bases). V shed 3 bases and J shed 2 bases, with 12 bases lying between them. The germline V gene has CDR1 SGHVS and CDR2 FNYEAQ. The CDR3 consists of 15 residues. CDR3 sequence: CASSFGQGNTDTQYF. In nucleotides, the CDR3 is TGTGCCAGCAGCTTCGGGCAGGGAAACACAGATACGCAGTATTTT.

This clone was recorded once. CDR3 bases: TGTGCCAGCATCAAGACTAGCGGGTCCCGCACCTCCTACAATGAGCAGTTCTTC. Amino acid sequence: CASIKTSGSRTSYNEQFF. The V call is TRBV7-8, the J call TRBJ2-1; 10 positions agree with TRBD2. V lost 7 bases and J lost 0; bases outside the gene matches: 12. The CDR3 sequence is 18 residues long. From germline, CDR1 is SGHVS and CDR2 FQNEAQ.

V gene TRBV27 combines with J gene TRBJ2-1; D ambiguous. V dropped 0 bases and J dropped 9 bases, with 3 bases sitting between them. Germline V gives CDR1 MNHEY, CDR2 SMNVEV (reference sequence). CDR3 length: 11 residues. This CDR3 reads CASSLSGEQFF. Written as DNA, the CDR3 is TGTGCCAGCAGTTTATCCGGTGAGCAGTTCTTC.

As for this clone: The CDR3 does not end in the conserved phenylalanine or tryptophan, so this is likely a read error. V is TRBV19 and J is TRBJ1-1; D gene unclear. The germline CDR1 and CDR2 sequences are LNHDA and SQIVND (reference sequence). V was cut by 4 bases and J by 6 bases, with 15 bases left in between. The CDR3 is made up of 14 amino acids. The chain's CDR3 is CASSTRRGSPEAFS. CDR3 DNA: TGTGCCAGTAGTACACGTCGGGGTTCCCCTGAAGCTTTCTCT.

This clone was recorded once. J is TRBJ2-1 and V is TRBV9; D is uncertain. The length of the CDR3 is 14 residues. Trimming pared 0 bases from V and 11 bases from J, leaving 15 bases between. Germline CDR1 SGDLS, CDR2 YYNGEE. The CDR3 region has the DNA TGTGCCAGCAGCGTAGGCGAGGTACTTCCTCAGCAGTTCTTC. It yields the protein CASSVGEVLPQQFF.

The chain links TRBV7-9 to TRBJ1-4; unclear D gene. The CDR3 is made up of 18 amino acids. Germline CDR1 and CDR2: SEHNR and FQNEAQ (reference sequence). Trimming took off 6 bases at V and 4 bases at J, with 24 bases between the two ends. Written as DNA, the CDR3 is TGTGCCAGCAGTCCTAAACCGGGAGACGAGGGATTTAATGAAAAACTGTTTTTT. Residues: CASSPKPGDEGFNEKLFF.

The rearrangement joins TRBV28 to TRBJ2-7, with TRBD2 as a possible D gene (6 bases). The germline V and J ends were trimmed by 2 bases and 4 bases, with 12 bases remaining between them. The CDR3 length is 14 residues. The germline V gene encodes CDR1 MDHEN and CDR2 SYDVKM. As DNA, the CDR3 is TGTGCCAGCAGTTTAGTGGGAGGACGATACGAGCAGTACGTC. This gives the protein CASSLVGGRYEQYV.

V gene TRBV7-2 combines with J gene TRBJ1-2, with 9 bases that match TRBD1. Germline CDR1 and CDR2: SGHTA and FQGNSA. The CDR3 length is 15 residues. The ends lost 1 base at V and 7 bases at J; junction bases unmatched: 7. CDR3 sequence reads: CASSLGGQGISGYTF. The CDR3 DNA reads as TGTGCCAGCAGCTTAGGGGGACAGGGCATCAGTGGCTACACCTTC.

The J gene is TRBJ1-2, the V gene TRBV4-3; weak D call: TRBD1 (5 bases). The CDR3 length is 16 residues. Per the germline V gene, CDR1 is LGHNA and CDR2 is YSLEER. With 1 base removed from V and 0 bases from J, the gap between germline ends came to 12 bases. Written as DNA, the CDR3 is TGCGCCAGCAGCCAAGCTCGACAGTTAACTAACTATGGCTACACCTTC. Encoded protein: CASSQARQLTNYGYTF.